One and the same sample provided the 27 T cell receptor beta chains below, sequenced in a study of T cells in Graves' hyperthyroidism and ophthalmopathy. RNA transcripts yielded amplified TCR beta CDR3 regions. Researchers ran a first-round RT-PCR on the TCR CDR3 using the HTBI primer set. TCRdb fed the multiplex PCR reads into MiXCR, producing one record per CDR3 protein. The sample lists around 340,000 distinct CDR3 sequences; 21% were seen once. The sequenced sample consisted of blood. The receptors come from a woman between 45 and 65 years old with Graves' hyperthyroidism.

Here the CDR3 reads CASGYPGLGDNEQFF. Here the CDR3 DNA reads TGCGCCAGCGGTTACCCGGGACTAGGAGACAATGAGCAGTTCTTC. This rearrangement joins TRBV5-1 to TRBJ2-1; 8 nucleotides match TRBD2. This CDR3 is built from 15 residues. The germline CDR1 and CDR2 sequences are SGHRS and YFSETQ. V lost 7 bases and J lost 5; bases outside the gene matches: 11.

This clonotype was recorded many times. The V gene is TRBV20-1, the J gene TRBJ2-7; TRBD2 might be the D (6 bases). The CDR3 has 13 amino acids. CDR1 is DFQATT, CDR2 SNEGSKA, per germline (reference sequence). The CDR3: CSGKVGGSYEQYF. CDR3 nucleotides: TGCAGCGGAAAGGTGGGGGGATCCTACGAGCAGTACTTC.

This clonotype was found a few times. The chain has TRBV4-1 and TRBJ2-7; D call uncertain. V lost 8 bases and J lost 5, with 22 bases in between. The CDR3 spans 15 residues. Germline V gene sequence: CDR1 MGHRA, CDR2 YSYEKL. CDR3 coding DNA: TGCGCCAGCTCGAAAAGTACGCCCCTTGTCCACGAGCAGTACTTC. The encoded protein is CASSKSTPLVHEQYF.

This sequence joins TRBV29-1 and TRBJ1-2; TRBD1 might be the D (6 bases). Trimming stripped 4 bases from V and 3 bases from J, with 12 bases between. The CDR3 contains 13 residues. CDR1 is SQVTM and CDR2 is ANQGSEA in the germline V gene. CDR3 coding DNA: TGCAGCGTTGGCCGGGACACCCACTATGGCTACACCTTC. Translated, it gives CSVGRDTHYGYTF.

This clonotype was observed many times. The rearrangement uses TRBV30 and TRBJ2-1; D possibly uses TRBD1 or TRBD2 (7 bases each). Germline CDR1 GTSNPN, CDR2 SVGIG (reference sequence). The CDR3 contains 12 residues. V was shortened by 8 bases and J by 4 bases, with 12 bases between the two germline ends. Written as DNA, the CDR3 is TGTGCCCGGGGGGACAGTTACAATGAGCAGTTCTTC. It yields the protein CARGDSYNEQFF.

This clonotype showed up many times. The CDR3 is CSARDTSSGRNEQFF. The CDR3 region has the DNA TGCAGTGCTAGAGATACGTCTAGCGGTCGGAATGAGCAGTTCTTC. The J gene is TRBJ2-1, the V gene TRBV20-1; TRBD2 aligns across 7 bases. CDR3 length equals 15 residues. Trimming took 0 bases from V and 7 from J; bases not matched to a gene: 9. Looked up from germline, CDR1 is DFQATT and CDR2 is SNEGSKA (reference sequence).

This clonotype has ten or more counts. This chain links TRBV12-5 with TRBJ2-3, with D possibly called TRBD1 or TRBD2 (7 bases each). The CDR3 is made up of 13 amino acids. The germline gives CDR1 LGHNT, CDR2 FRNRAP. With 5 bases removed from V and 6 bases from J, the gap between germline ends came to 12 bases. CDR3 sequence: CASGLQGGDTQYF. The CDR3 nucleotides are TGTGCTAGTGGTCTCCAGGGGGGGGATACGCAGTATTTT.

This clonotype was seen ten or more times. The V and J genes are TRBV3-1 and TRBJ1-1; TRBD1 agrees at 12 bases. The CDR3 spans 14 residues. Germline V gene data show CDR1 as LGHDT and CDR2 as YNNKEL (reference sequence). The junction had 6 bases not matched to a gene; V was cut back by 3 bases and J by 10 bases. CDR3 region: CASSQGTGGGGAFF. CDR3 DNA sequence: TGTGCCAGCAGCCAGGGGACAGGGGGCGGCGGAGCTTTCTTT.

This clonotype has at least ten counts. The chain joins TRBV28 to TRBJ2-5, with TRBD2 identical over 11 bases. This CDR3 is 17 amino acids long. V was clipped by 5 bases and J by 4 bases; unmatched bases: 12. Per the germline V gene, CDR1 is MDHEN and CDR2 is SYDVKM. CDR3 protein: CASSIIILAGVPETQYF. For the CDR3, the DNA is TGTGCCAGCAGTATCATAATACTAGCGGGAGTCCCAGAGACCCAGTACTTC.

This clonotype was detected ten times or more. The V call is TRBV24-1, the J call TRBJ1-2; D might be TRBD1 (6 bases). V dropped 3 bases and J dropped 6 bases, with 13 bases sitting between them. The germline V gene has CDR1 KGHDR and CDR2 SFDVKD. This CDR3 contains 14 residues. DNA for the CDR3: TGTGCCACCAGTGATCCGACAGGTGGTAATGGCTACACCTTC. Translation: CATSDPTGGNGYTF.

This clonotype was detected only a few times. The gene calls are TRBV12-5 and TRBJ2-1, with 7 positions matching TRBD1. V shed 4 bases and J 2 bases; nucleotides not matched to a gene: 8. The germline gives CDR1 LGHNT, CDR2 FRNRAP. The CDR3 covers 16 residues. The CDR3 bases are TGTGCTAGTGGTTCACCTACCGGGACAGCCTACAATGAGCAGTTCTTC. Translated: CASGSPTGTAYNEQFF.

The sample holds many counts of this clonotype. This chain links TRBV2 with TRBJ1-5, with D uncertain. V lost 9 bases to trimming and J lost 2 bases, with 11 bases between them. The CDR3 length is 13 residues. Germline V gives CDR1 SNHLY, CDR2 FYNNEI. The CDR3, as DNA: TGTGCCAGTGGAGATTGGGGCAATCAGCCCCAGCATTTT. Its translation: CASGDWGNQPQHF. Together with reference TRBV2 and TRBJ1-5, the CDR3 gives the full variable domain: EPEVTQTPSHQVTQMGQEVILRCVPISNHLYFYWYRQILGQKVEFLVSFYNNEISEKSEIFDDQFSVERPDGSNFTLKIRSTKLEDSAMYFCASGDWGNQPQHFGDGTRLSIL.

This clonotype was counted ten times or more. The CDR3, as DNA: TGTGCCAGCAGTTTACCCCGCGGAGCAGGGGCTTTCTTT. Protein: CASSLPRGAGAFF. The gene calls are TRBV12-3 or TRBV12-4 and TRBJ1-1; D is perhaps TRBD1 (5 bases). The CDR3 contains 13 residues. The V gene lost 2 bases and the J gene lost 11 bases, with 15 bases spanning the gap.

The table lists this clonotype with many counts. This chain uses TRBV27 with TRBJ2-7; 12 bases line up with TRBD2. Trimming cost V 6 bases and J 2 bases; bases outside gene matches: 8. This CDR3 is built from 16 residues. Germline V gene data show CDR1 as MNHEY and CDR2 as SMNVEV (reference sequence). CDR3 sequence reads: CASRKTSGRDPYEQYF. CDR3 coding DNA: TGTGCCAGCAGGAAGACTAGCGGGAGAGATCCCTACGAGCAGTACTTC.

The V and J genes are TRBV18 and TRBJ1-2; D is undetermined. The CDR3 sequence is 11 residues long. CDR1 is KGHSH and CDR2 is LQKENI in the germline V gene. Trimming stripped 3 bases from V and 5 bases from J, with 4 bases between. The CDR3 nucleotides read TGTGCCAGCTCACCTCGGTATGGCTACACCTTC. Translation gives CASSPRYGYTF.

The V call is TRBV27, the J call TRBJ1-4, with TRBD1 matching 9 bases. Germline loops: CDR1 MNHEY, CDR2 SMNVEV (reference sequence). The CDR3 is 14 amino acids. Trimming took 6 bases from V and 6 from J; bases not matched to a gene: 5. The CDR3 here is CASSPDRGYEKLFF. In nucleotides, the CDR3 is TGTGCCAGCAGCCCAGACAGGGGGTATGAAAAACTGTTTTTT.

This clonotype was recorded many times. The rearrangement joins TRBV12-3 or TRBV12-4 to TRBJ2-2; the D gene is possibly TRBD2 (5 bases). The CDR3 length is 16 residues. Between the trimmed V and J ends, which lost 1 base and 2 bases, there was a span of 11 bases. CDR3: CASSLGRRTNTGELFF. DNA for the CDR3: TGTGCCAGCAGTTTAGGCCGGAGGACCAACACCGGGGAGCTGTTTTTT.

The chain employs TRBV11-3 and TRBJ2-1; a weak D match, TRBD2 (7 bases). Germline loops: CDR1 SGHNT, CDR2 YENEEA. Trimming cost V 4 bases and J 6 bases, with 22 bases left between them. This CDR3 contains 17 residues. The CDR3 DNA reads as TGTGCCAGCAGCTGGGGGCTTCGGGGGGCCTGGGGCAATGAGCAGTTCTTC. Translated: CASSWGLRGAWGNEQFF.

This clonotype has at least ten counts. The rearrangement joins TRBV5-1 to TRBJ2-4; unclear D gene. This CDR3 spans 12 amino acids. Trimming cost V 4 bases and J 7 bases, with 9 bases left between them. CDR1 SGHRS and CDR2 YFSETQ come from the germline V gene. The CDR3 sequence is CASSMDGNIQYF. The CDR3 DNA reads TGCGCCAGCAGCATGGACGGGAACATTCAGTACTTC.

V is TRBV6-6 and J is TRBJ1-2; a weak D match, TRBD1 (6 bases). With 2 bases removed from V and 0 bases from J, the gap between germline ends came to 10 bases. CDR1 and CDR2 (germline): MNHNY, SVGAGI (reference sequence). The CDR3 is 15 residues long. CDR3 nucleotides: TGTGCCAGCAGTTACGATGGACAGACTAACTATGGCTACACCTTC. Its protein product is CASSYDGQTNYGYTF.

This clonotype showed up many times. This chain connects TRBV3-1 to TRBJ2-5; a possible D gene is TRBD2 (6 bases). CDR1 and CDR2 (germline): LGHDT, YNNKEL (reference sequence). Trimming removed 0 bases at V and 5 bases at J, with 16 bases between. This CDR3 comprises 16 residues. The CDR3: CASSQEGSGFYETQYF. The CDR3 nucleotides are TGTGCCAGCAGCCAAGAAGGAAGCGGGTTTTATGAGACCCAGTACTTC.

V usage is TRBV29-1 and J usage is TRBJ2-1, with D possibly being TRBD2 (5 bases). V was cut by 7 bases and J by 0 bases, with 16 bases left in between. Germline V gives CDR1 SQVTM, CDR2 ANQGSEA. CDR3 length equals 15 residues. The CDR3 bases are TGCAGCGCCGTTCCACTTGGGAGCTCCTACAATGAGCAGTTCTTC. It encodes CSAVPLGSSYNEQFF.

At least ten counts were recorded for this clonotype. CDR3 in DNA: TGTGCCAGCAGTACCCAGACTAGCGGGAGTTTGGAGCAGTACTTC. Protein product: CASSTQTSGSLEQYF. The chain uses TRBV28 and TRBJ2-7, with TRBD2 identical over 12 bases. Trimming took 5 bases from V and 7 from J; bases not matched to a gene: 9. The V gene's germline CDR1 is MDHEN and CDR2 SYDVKM. CDR3 length equals 15 residues.

Many counts were recorded for this clonotype. The rearrangement links TRBV20-1 to TRBJ2-1, with D perhaps TRBD2 (5 bases). Germline assignment: CDR1 DFQATT and CDR2 SNEGSKA (reference sequence). With 6 bases removed from V and 0 bases from J, the gap between germline ends came to 12 bases. The CDR3 extends over 14 amino acids. The CDR3 here is CSAKRGFSYNEQFF. The CDR3 bases are TGCAGTGCCAAACGGGGATTCTCCTACAATGAGCAGTTCTTC.

This clonotype has ten or more counts. The CDR3 protein is CAWSAGQVSGNTIYF. CDR3 in DNA: TGTGCCTGGAGTGCCGGACAGGTCTCTGGAAACACCATATATTTT. The chain joins TRBV30 to TRBJ1-3; 7 bases are a match to TRBD1. This CDR3 is built from 15 residues. CDR1 is GTSNPN and CDR2 is SVGIG in the germline V gene (reference sequence). Unmatched junction bases numbered 3, after V lost 1 base and J lost 0 bases.

CDR3 DNA: TGTGCCAGTAGTACCCTCTCCGGACAGGGGGCTCCCCTCTACACCTTC. Translation: CASSTLSGQGAPLYTF. The chain combines TRBV19 with TRBJ1-2, with 11 bases matching TRBD1. The CDR3 has 16 amino acids. CDR1 is LNHDA, CDR2 SQIVND, per germline (reference sequence). V trimming: 4 bases; J trimming: 10 bases; junction bases outside the gene matches: 14. The entire variable domain, with the rest obtained from reference TRBV19 and TRBJ1-2, is as follows: DGGITQSPKYLFRKEGQNVTLSCEQNLNHDAMYWYRQDPGQGLRLIYYSQIVNDFQKGDIAEGYSVSREKKESFPLTVTSAQKNPTAFYLCASSTLSGQGAPLYTFGSGTRLTVV.

The chain employs TRBV6-1 and TRBJ1-1; D call uncertain. The CDR3 is 14 amino acids. Germline CDR1 reads MNHNS; CDR2 reads SASEGT. Trimming stripped 1 base from V and 4 bases from J, with 10 bases between. CDR3 amino acids: CASSEGWVITEAFF. The DNA of the CDR3 is TGTGCCAGCAGTGAAGGGTGGGTGATCACTGAAGCTTTCTTT.